This T cell receptor beta chain was sequenced in a study of breast tumors, draining lymph nodes, adjacent tissues. Whole-study results and caveats: Most tumor T cells seemingly derive from lymph node, then expand in tumor. Luminal-like breast cancer showed significantly higher tumor–nontumor repertoire similarity than basal-like. That most tumor T cells come from lymph nodes remained unproven. Tumors had less TCR diversity than lymph nodes, more than nontumor tissue.

Samples came from axillary lymph nodes draining the breast cancer. This clonotype was picked up many times. Antigen unknown. TCRdb analysed the multiplex PCR reads with MiXCR anew, one entry per CDR3 protein. In the table there are 200,000 to 250,000 distinct CDR3 sequences, 32% of which are singletons. With 5 bases clipped from V and 4 bases from J, the junction kept 5 bases outside the gene matches. The CDR3 totals 12 residues. The germline gives CDR1 DFQATT, CDR2 SNEGSKA (reference sequence). This chain joins TRBV20-1 and TRBJ2-7; 7 bases line up with TRBD1. Specimen: axillary lymph node tissue. This TCR was sampled from a female donor with breast cancer. Some clones in this sample may be carry-over from other donors' samples. The CDR3 is CSALGQMYEQYF. DNA for the CDR3: TGCAGTGCTTTGGGACAGATGTACGAGCAGTACTTC.